These T cell receptor beta chains were read from a single sample in a study of T cells in Graves' hyperthyroidism and ophthalmopathy. TCRdb fed the multiplex PCR reads into MiXCR, producing one record per CDR3 protein. In the table there are under 200,000 distinct CDR3 sequences, about 9.4% of which are singletons. The sequencing sample was made of blood. The origin of the receptors is a woman younger than 30 with Graves' hyperthyroidism that later progressed to Graves' ophthalmopathy. Each CDR3 is given with its conserved first and last residue. Each record gives: V gene, D gene, CDR3 protein. The D gene is left open where the match is weak.

V: TRBV12-3/TRBV12-4
D: .
CDR3: CASTRTENTEAFF

V: TRBV13
D: .
CDR3: CASSLIFRGATYEQYF

V: TRBV7-9
D: .
CDR3: CASSLGPAIYGYTF

V: TRBV29-1
D: .
CDR3: CSVSGFGTEAFF

V: TRBV6-1
D: .
CDR3: CASTGWVEDTDTQYF

V: TRBV7-2
D: TRBD1
CDR3: CASSFTGGRSYGYTF

V: TRBV18
D: TRBD1
CDR3: CASSSGTGIFEQYF

V: TRBV28
D: TRBD1
CDR3: CASRQGSSYNSPLHF

V: TRBV12-3/TRBV12-4
D: .
CDR3: CASTLGGGGQPQHF

V: TRBV29-1
D: .
CDR3: CSVLYTGELFF

V: TRBV5-6
D: TRBD2
CDR3: CASSHRLGLAGNYEQYF